The 30 T cell receptor beta chains reported below all come from one sample, sequenced in a study of response to subunit inactivated influenza vaccine. MiXCR, applied by TCRdb to the RT-PCR reads, yields one record per CDR3 protein. The sample lists a few hundred thousand distinct CDR3 sequences; just over 20% were seen once. Sequenced here: PBMCs from blood, sampled about 20 months after vaccination. The receptors here all came from a man aged 50 to 69 who received an inactivated influenza vaccine.

The chain couples TRBV13 to TRBJ1-2, with D perhaps matching TRBD1 (6 bases). V was pared by 0 bases and J by 5 bases, with 10 bases between. Looked up from germline, CDR1 is PRHDT and CDR2 is FYEKMQ (reference sequence). This CDR3 is built from 14 residues. The CDR3 here is CASSLGPGAYGYTF. DNA for the CDR3: TGTGCCAGCAGCTTAGGTCCGGGGGCTTATGGCTACACCTTC.

This clonotype was seen a few times. The chain has TRBV7-9 and TRBJ1-3; possible D gene TRBD1, 6 bases. CDR1 and CDR2 from the germline V gene are SEHNR and FQNEAQ (reference sequence). Trimming shortened V by 6 bases and J by 0 bases, and 12 bases separated the two germline ends. The CDR3 is 15 amino acids. The CDR3 nucleotides read TGTGCCAGCAGTCGACAGGCCGGCTCTGGAAACACCATATATTTT. This codes for CASSRQAGSGNTIYF.

This clonotype has more than one count but fewer than ten. The chain recombines TRBV20-1 with TRBJ2-3; 9 bases line up with TRBD2. Losses at the gene ends were 6 bases for V and 0 bases for J; bases not matched to a gene: 10. From germline, CDR1 is DFQATT and CDR2 SNEGSKA (reference sequence). The CDR3 has 16 amino acids. The DNA of the CDR3 is TGCAGTGCCCCCCTCCGAGCGGGGGGTAGCACAGATACGCAGTATTTT. Residues: CSAPLRAGGSTDTQYF.

This clonotype came up many times. V is TRBV6-1 and J is TRBJ1-5; TRBD1 agrees at 10 bases. Germline trimming cut 7 bases from V and 6 bases from J; bases unmatched to any gene: 6. In germline, CDR1 is MNHNS, CDR2 SASEGT. The CDR3 has 14 amino acids. CDR3 in amino acids: CASIGTGDGQPQHF. The CDR3, as DNA: TGTGCCAGCATTGGGACAGGGGACGGTCAGCCCCAGCATTTT.

The rearrangement uses TRBV4-3 and TRBJ2-1; 7 positions match TRBD2. The germline gives CDR1 LGHNA, CDR2 YSLEER. With V trimmed by 4 bases and J by 9 bases, 12 bases remained unmatched. This CDR3 contains 15 residues. The CDR3 DNA reads TGCGCCAGCAGCCGGGATTGGGAGGCTAGCGGTGAGCAGTTCTTC. Translated: CASSRDWEASGEQFF.

The gene calls are TRBV6-1 and TRBJ2-1, with D perhaps matching TRBD2 (6 bases). CDR3 size: 16 residues. Per germline, CDR1 MNHNS and CDR2 SASEGT. Trimming took 7 bases from V and 7 from J, leaving 23 bases between them. The CDR3 here is CASKMGGTLLGNEQFF. The CDR3 DNA reads TGTGCCAGCAAGATGGGCGGGACCCTGCTAGGGAATGAGCAGTTCTTC.

Within the sample, this clonotype is medium-sized. The chain has TRBV12-3 or TRBV12-4 and TRBJ1-6; 8 positions agree with TRBD1. After removal of 6 bases from V and 5 bases from J, the junction contained 3 bases not matched to a gene. CDR3 length: 14 residues. The CDR3 nucleotides read TGTGCCAGCAGCCGACAGGGGAATAATTCACCCCTCCACTTT. Translated: CASSRQGNNSPLHF.

The J gene is TRBJ2-3, the V gene TRBV28, with TRBD1 matching over 10 bases. The CDR3 spans 13 residues. The junction had 4 bases not matched to a gene; V was cut back by 10 bases and J by 3 bases. Germline loops: CDR1 MDHEN, CDR2 SYDVKM. The DNA for the CDR3 is TGTGCCACCAGGGGACAGGGGACAGATACGCAGTATTTT. Amino acid sequence: CATRGQGTDTQYF. Full variable domain (outside the CDR3, taken from reference TRBV28 and TRBJ2-3): DVKVTQSSRYLVKRTGEKVFLECVQDMDHENMFWYRQDPGLGLRLIYFSYDVKMKEKGDIPEGYSVSREKKERFSLILESASTNQTSMYLCATRGQGTDTQYFGPGTRLTVL.

V usage is TRBV20-1 and J usage is TRBJ1-5, with 9 bases identical to TRBD1. Trimming removed 4 bases from V and 3 bases from J; junction bases left unmatched: 1. This CDR3 is built from 13 residues. Germline CDR1 and CDR2: DFQATT and SNEGSKA (reference sequence). The CDR3 bases are TGCAGTGCTACACAGGGGGCCAATCAGCCCCAGCATTTT. Translated, it gives CSATQGANQPQHF.

This chain joins TRBV5-6 and TRBJ2-1; either TRBD1 or TRBD2 may supply D (5 bases each). The CDR3 contains 16 residues. Germline V gene sequence: CDR1 SGHDT, CDR2 YYEEEE. The V end was cut by 2 bases, the J end by 3 bases, with 15 bases between. For the CDR3, the DNA is TGTGCCAGCAGCTTTGGGGCGGGCTTATACTACAATGAGCAGTTCTTC. This sequence encodes CASSFGAGLYYNEQFF.

The chain couples TRBV28 to TRBJ1-2, with D hard to call. This CDR3 is built from 13 residues. Germline V gene lookup returns CDR1 MDHEN and CDR2 SYDVKM. V lost 2 bases and J 4 bases, leaving 8 bases between the germline ends. The DNA for the CDR3 is TGTGCCAGCAGTTTAGGAAGCGCCTATGGCTACACCTTC. Translated: CASSLGSAYGYTF.

The chain combines TRBV20-1 with TRBJ1-1; D gene uncertain. Germline CDR1 and CDR2: DFQATT and SNEGSKA (reference sequence). With 0 bases removed from V and 1 base from J, the gap between germline ends came to 6 bases. The CDR3 contains 13 residues. The CDR3 is CSARDSQNTEAFF. The CDR3 nucleotides read TGCAGTGCTAGAGATAGTCAGAACACTGAAGCTTTCTTT.

This clonotype was seen a few times. The chain employs TRBV5-6 and TRBJ1-1, with 8 nucleotides matching TRBD1. CDR3 length: 16 amino acids. V lost 4 bases to trimming and J lost 5 bases; unmatched junction nucleotides: 13. The germline CDR1 and CDR2 sequences are SGHDT and YYEEEE. The DNA for the CDR3 is TGTGCCAGCAGCGGCCCGGGACAGGTAAAAAGGACTGAAGCTTTCTTT. This sequence encodes CASSGPGQVKRTEAFF.

This clonotype was observed a handful of times. The V gene is TRBV19, the J gene TRBJ1-4, with D maybe TRBD1 (5 bases). CDR1 is LNHDA, CDR2 SQIVND, per germline (reference sequence). V lost 3 bases to trimming and J lost 5 bases, with 10 bases between them. CDR3 length equals 14 residues. The DNA of the CDR3 is TGTGCCAGTAGTATGTTGGGGGGGAATGAAAAACTGTTTTTT. Encoded protein: CASSMLGGNEKLFF. Combining the CDR3 with reference TRBV19 and TRBJ1-4 gives the whole variable domain DGGITQSPKYLFRKEGQNVTLSCEQNLNHDAMYWYRQDPGQGLRLIYYSQIVNDFQKGDIAEGYSVSREKKESFPLTVTSAQKNPTAFYLCASSMLGGNEKLFFGSGTQLSVL.

This clonotype showed up just a few times. CDR3 loop: CASSRTTGYQETQYF. The CDR3 region has the DNA TGTGCCAGCAGCCGGACGACAGGGTACCAAGAGACCCAGTACTTC. The chain is built from TRBV11-2 and TRBJ2-5, with 7 bases lining up with TRBD1. The germline V gene has CDR1 SGHAT and CDR2 FQNNGV. The CDR3 is made up of 15 amino acids. Trimming cost V 5 bases and J 0 bases; bases outside gene matches: 6.

This clonotype has just one count. The V and J genes are TRBV6-2 or TRBV6-3 and TRBJ2-2; no clear D. Trimming stripped 2 bases from V and 4 bases from J, with 8 bases between. Germline V lookup: CDR1 MNHEY, CDR2 SVGEGT. The CDR3 extends over 14 amino acids. As DNA, the CDR3 is TGTGCCAGCAGTTACGGAGTAGCCACCGGGGAGCTGTTTTTT. This encodes CASSYGVATGELFF.

The table lists this clonotype with a few counts. Here the CDR3 reads CASSLADGANYGYTF. The CDR3, as DNA: TGCGCCAGCAGCTTGGCCGACGGAGCTAACTATGGCTACACCTTC. V usage is TRBV5-1 and J usage is TRBJ1-2, with D uncertain. From germline, CDR1 is SGHRS and CDR2 YFSETQ. The CDR3 has 15 residues. Trimming stripped 0 bases from V and 0 bases from J, with 9 bases between.

The chain carries TRBV5-1 and TRBJ2-2; 7 nucleotides align to TRBD2. V trimming: 4 bases; J trimming: 5 bases; junction bases outside the gene matches: 8. The germline V gene encodes CDR1 SGHRS and CDR2 YFSETQ. The CDR3 is made up of 15 amino acids. The CDR3 bases are TGCGCCAGCAGCCCATCCCGGGGGGAAACCGGGGAGCTGTTTTTT. Amino acid sequence: CASSPSRGETGELFF.

The CDR3 region has the DNA TGTGCCAGCAGTTACTCCCATACGGGCAGGTTGAACACTGAAGCTTTCTTT. Protein product: CASSYSHTGRLNTEAFF. The rearrangement joins TRBV6-2 or TRBV6-3 to TRBJ1-1; D gene uncertain. CDR3 length: 17 residues. Germline-derived CDR1 and CDR2 are MNHEY and SVGEGT. V shed 0 bases and J shed 0 bases, with 14 bases lying between them.

This clonotype was seen ten or more times. The V gene is TRBV20-1, the J gene TRBJ1-2; TRBD1 might be the D (6 bases). V gave up 4 bases and J gave up 8 bases, with 11 bases separating them. The CDR3 contains 11 residues. Germline loops: CDR1 DFQATT, CDR2 SNEGSKA (reference sequence). CDR3 sequence reads: CSATGAGGYTF. The DNA of the CDR3 is TGCAGTGCTACAGGGGCAGGAGGCTACACCTTC.

The chain uses TRBV19 and TRBJ2-1, with D hard to call. Germline CDR1 LNHDA, CDR2 SQIVND (reference sequence). The CDR3 is 14 amino acids. V dropped 5 bases and J dropped 4 bases, with 12 bases sitting between them. CDR3 loop: CASSPPGNYNEQFF. CDR3 DNA: TGTGCCAGTAGTCCCCCTGGGAATTACAATGAGCAGTTCTTC.

The rearrangement links TRBV30 to TRBJ1-1, with D hard to call. Germline V gene data show CDR1 as GTSNPN and CDR2 as SVGIG (reference sequence). V was pared by 4 bases and J by 10 bases, with 13 bases between. This CDR3 comprises 11 residues. The CDR3 region is CAWTGSRGAFF. CDR3 in DNA: TGTGCCTGGACGGGGAGCCGGGGAGCTTTCTTT.

V gene TRBV29-1 combines with J gene TRBJ1-1; D gene uncertain. Trimming shortened V by 0 bases and J by 2 bases, and 10 bases separated the two germline ends. Germline CDR1 is SQVTM and CDR2 is ANQGSEA. CDR3 length: 14 amino acids. The CDR3 DNA reads as TGCAGCGTTGAAGACAGGCAGTTTAACACTGAAGCTTTCTTT. Translating gives CSVEDRQFNTEAFF.

This clonotype was observed a handful of times. The V call is TRBV28, the J call TRBJ1-3, with unresolved D. Deletions cut 6 bases from V and 4 bases from J, with 4 bases between. Germline assignment: CDR1 MDHEN and CDR2 SYDVKM. The CDR3 covers 11 residues. The CDR3 is CASRVGNTIYF. CDR3 nucleotides: TGTGCCAGCAGGGTCGGAAACACCATATATTTT. Using reference TRBV28 and TRBJ1-3 for the parts outside the CDR3, the full variable domain is DVKVTQSSRYLVKRTGEKVFLECVQDMDHENMFWYRQDPGLGLRLIYFSYDVKMKEKGDIPEGYSVSREKKERFSLILESASTNQTSMYLCASRVGNTIYFGEGSWLTVV.

The gene calls are TRBV6-1 and TRBJ2-3; D ambiguous. This CDR3 is built from 16 residues. Germline V gene sequence: CDR1 MNHNS, CDR2 SASEGT. The V end was cut by 6 bases, the J end by 2 bases, with 18 bases between. CDR3 residues: CASRNQQIPDTDTQYF. For the CDR3, the DNA is TGTGCCAGCAGGAACCAACAGATCCCCGACACAGATACGCAGTATTTT.

This clonotype was counted between two and nine times. V is TRBV5-5 and J is TRBJ2-5; TRBD1 agrees at 7 bases. CDR3 length: 13 amino acids. The junction had 2 bases not matched to a gene; V was cut back by 3 bases and J by 3 bases. Germline V gives CDR1 SGHKS, CDR2 YYEKEE (reference sequence). CDR3 region: CASSWTGKETQYF. The DNA for the CDR3 is TGTGCCAGCAGCTGGACAGGAAAAGAGACCCAGTACTTC.

This clonotype appeared once. This rearrangement joins TRBV20-1 to TRBJ1-1; D gene unclear. V lost 6 bases, J lost 4 bases, and 15 bases lay in between. Germline CDR1 and CDR2: DFQATT and SNEGSKA (reference sequence). The CDR3 extends over 13 amino acids. CDR3 loop: CSARTVLGTEAFF. The CDR3, as DNA: TGCAGTGCCCGGACGGTGCTGGGCACTGAAGCTTTCTTT.

The chain recombines TRBV10-3 with TRBJ1-5, with D possibly being TRBD1 (5 bases). Trimming took 6 bases from V and 2 from J, leaving 8 bases between them. The CDR3 is 13 amino acids. CDR1 is ENHRY, CDR2 SYGVKD, per germline. CDR3 residues: CAIRDSRNQPQHF. For the CDR3, the DNA is TGTGCCATCAGAGACAGCCGCAATCAGCCCCAGCATTTT.

CDR3 in DNA: TGTGCCAGCAGCACGTGGCCTCATACGCAGTATTTT. The encoded protein is CASSTWPHTQYF. The chain uses TRBV7-2 and TRBJ2-3; D remains ambiguous. V was pared by 5 bases and J by 7 bases, with 10 bases between. The CDR3 has 12 residues. Germline V lookup: CDR1 SGHTA, CDR2 FQGNSA. The whole variable domain, remainder taken from reference TRBV7-2 and TRBJ2-3, is GAGVSQSPSNKVTEKGKDVELRCDPISGHTALYWYRQSLGQGLEFLIYFQGNSAPDKSGLPSDRFSAERTGGSVSTLTIQRTQQEDSAVYLCASSTWPHTQYFGPGTRLTVL.

In the case of this clonotype: The junction departs from germline at one end; a sequencing error may be responsible. The gene calls are TRBV7-2 and TRBJ2-1; 8 positions match TRBD2. The CDR3 runs to 19 residues. The germline V gene has CDR1 SGHTA and CDR2 FQGNSA. CDR3: CASSVALLSGVASYNEQFF. The CDR3 coding sequence is TGTGCCAGCAGCGTAGCGTTACTTAGCGGGGTAGCATCCTACAATGAGCAGTTCTTC.